This is a list of T cell receptor beta chains from one sample in a study of T cell responses to AZD1222 COVID-19 vaccine. Produced via immunoSEQ multiplex PCR; TCRdb's table is partial and in-frame only. The sample yields around 140,000 clones, about 82% seen once. The specimen comprised peripheral blood, sampled 28 days after the second AZD1222 dose. The receptors stem from an adult who received the AZD1222 COVID-19 vaccine. The CDR3 runs from the conserved cysteine through the conserved F or W. D genes are given only for firm matches. The size entry is marked missing in some rows and otherwise reads once, few, many or a size class.

clone_size j_call v_call d_call cdr3_length cdr3_nt cdr3_aa
. TRBJ1-5 TRBV6-4 . 13 TGTGCCAGCAGCGTGACACTCAATCAGCCCCAGCATTTT CASSVTLNQPQHF
. TRBJ2-7 TRBV19 . 13 TGTGCCAGTCGGAGCAGGGTGTTTGACGAGCAGTACTTC CASRSRVFDEQYF
. TRBJ2-3 TRBV19 TRBD1 13 TGTGCCAGTAGTTTCACAGGGGCAGATACGCAGTATTTT CASSFTGADTQYF
. TRBJ2-1 TRBV5-1 . 15 TGCGCCAGCATTCCCGGCTTGGCTTCCTACAATGAGCAGTTCTTC CASIPGLASYNEQFF
. TRBJ1-6 TRBV5-1 . 17 TGCGCCAGCAGAGATCCGGACAGTAGCTCCTATAATTCACCCCTCCACTTT CASRDPDSSSYNSPLHF
. TRBJ1-2 TRBV30 TRBD1 12 TGTGCCTGGGACAGGGGAAACTATGGCTACACCTTC CAWDRGNYGYTF
. TRBJ2-3 TRBV5-1 TRBD2 16 TGCGCCAGCAGCTTGGGCGGTCTAGCGGGCACAGATACGCAGTATTTT CASSLGGLAGTDTQYF
once TRBJ1-1 TRBV6-5 . 13 TGTGCCAGCAACAGGGACGGGAACACTGAAGCTTTCTTT CASNRDGNTEAFF
once TRBJ2-7 TRBV5-6 . 11 TGTGCCAGCAGCTTTTCCTACGAGCAGTACTTC CASSFSYEQYF
. TRBJ2-3 TRBV7-9 . 10 TGTGCCAGCACCCAGGATACGCAGTATTTT CASTQDTQYF
few TRBJ2-2 TRBV5-1 TRBD1 16 TGCGCCAGCAGCTTGGCGGGACAGGGGACTGCCGGGGAGCTGTTTTTT CASSLAGQGTAGELFF
. TRBJ2-1 TRBV3-1/TRBV3-2 . 14 TGTGCCAGCAGCCAAGACCACGGTAACGATGAGCAGTTCTTC CASSQDHGNDEQFF
. TRBJ1-5 TRBV24-1 TRBD1 16 TGTGCCACCAGTGAACCTTCCAACAGGGGTAATCAGCCCCAGCATTTT CATSEPSNRGNQPQHF
. TRBJ2-3 TRBV9 . 13 TGTGCCAGCAGCGTAGTTATGACAGATACGCAGTATTTT CASSVVMTDTQYF
. TRBJ2-7 TRBV6-1 TRBD1 15 TGTGCCAGCAGTCAAGCCGGGACAGGCTCACACGAGCAGTACTTC CASSQAGTGSHEQYF
. TRBJ2-7 TRBV11-2 TRBD2 15 TGTGCCAGCAGACAACTAGCCGGGACTAGTAACGAGCAGTACTTC CASRQLAGTSNEQYF
. TRBJ2-5 TRBV10-1 . 12 TGCGCCAGCAGTGAGTCAGGGGAGACCCAGTACTTC CASSESGETQYF
. TRBJ1-2 TRBV30 . 12 TGTGCCTGGAGTAGGAGCAGCTATGGCTACACCTTC CAWSRSSYGYTF
once TRBJ1-1 TRBV27 . 15 TGTGCCAGCAGTTTATGGGGCGGGGGCGGGACTGAAGCTTTCTTT CASSLWGGGGTEAFF
. TRBJ1-2 TRBV25-1 . 14 TGTGCCAGCAGTGAACACTCACTACCTTATGGCTACACCTTC CASSEHSLPYGYTF
. TRBJ2-1 TRBV18 TRBD2 14 TGTGCCAGCTCACCACGGACTAGCACAAATGAGCAGTTCTTC CASSPRTSTNEQFF
. TRBJ1-1 TRBV2 . 15 TGTGCCAGCAGGGACGACAGAGGCCTGAACACTGAAGCTTTCTTT CASRDDRGLNTEAFF
. TRBJ1-2 TRBV3-1/TRBV3-2 . 13 TGTGCCAGCAGCCTTTTGATAAACTATGGCTACACCTTC CASSLLINYGYTF
. TRBJ1-1 TRBV23-1 . 14 TGCGCCAGCAGTCCCTCCGCGGGAAGGTCTGAAGCTTTCTTT CASSPSAGRSEAFF
. TRBJ1-1 TRBV6-1 . 13 TGTGCCAGCAGTGATATCCGAGGAGGTGAAGCTTTCTTT CASSDIRGGEAFF
once TRBJ1-4 TRBV27 TRBD1 14 TGTGCCAGCTCCCGGACAGGGAAAGAAGAAAAACTGTTTTTT CASSRTGKEEKLFF
. TRBJ2-1 TRBV6-4 . 13 TGTGCCAGCAGTGAGCGGGGTGACAATGAGCAGTTCTTC CASSERGDNEQFF
. TRBJ2-2 TRBV6-5 . 16 TGTGCCAGCAGTTACTCAAGTCCCGGGAACGGCGGGGAGCTGTTTTTT CASSYSSPGNGGELFF
. TRBJ2-4 TRBV15 . 14 TGTGCCACCAGGAAGCAGGGAAGGATCGACATTCAGTACTTC CATRKQGRIDIQYF
. TRBJ2-7 TRBV28 . 16 TGTGCCAGCAGTTTATCAGGGGGGGACTCTCCCCTCGAGCAGTACTTC CASSLSGGDSPLEQYF
. TRBJ2-5 TRBV6-1 . 14 TGTGCCAGCAGTGAAGGGTATGCGTCGGAGACCCAGTACTTC CASSEGYASETQYF
. TRBJ1-5 TRBV2 . 14 TGTGCCAGCAGCGATAAGACCGACGATCAGCCCCAGCATTTT CASSDKTDDQPQHF
once TRBJ2-7 TRBV2 TRBD1 12 TGTGCCAGCTCGGACAGGGTCGGCGAGCAGTACTTC CASSDRVGEQYF
. TRBJ1-2 TRBV6-1 . 13 TGTGCCAGCAGTGAAAACTCCCTCTATGGCTACACCTTC CASSENSLYGYTF
. TRBJ1-3 TRBV6-1 TRBD1 16 TGTGCCAGCAGTGCCGAACAGGGGGGGGCTTGGAACACCATATATTTT CASSAEQGGAWNTIYF
. TRBJ1-5 TRBV3-1/TRBV3-2 . 15 TGTGCCAGCAGCCAAGGCCCGGGGGGCAATCAGCCCCAGCATTTT CASSQGPGGNQPQHF
. TRBJ2-3 TRBV5-4 . 12 TGTGCCAGCAGCTTTGGCACAGATACGCAGTATTTT CASSFGTDTQYF
. TRBJ1-1 TRBV7-2 . 13 TGTGCCAGCAGCCTCACCGAGAACACTGAAGCTTTCTTT CASSLTENTEAFF
. TRBJ2-1 TRBV5-4 . 15 TGTGCCAGCAGCTTGGAAGTAGGGCTCTACAATGAGCAGTTCTTC CASSLEVGLYNEQFF
few TRBJ2-1 TRBV2 TRBD1 16 TGTGCCAGCAGTGAACAAAAGGGACAGGGGGTAAATGAGCAGTTCTTC CASSEQKGQGVNEQFF
. TRBJ2-2 TRBV7-9 TRBD1 16 TGTGCCAGCAGCCGCCCCGACAGGGGGTACACCGGGGAGCTGTTTTTT CASSRPDRGYTGELFF
once TRBJ1-1 TRBV19 . 13 TGTGCCAGTACCAGGACAGTGAACACTGAAGCTTTCTTT CASTRTVNTEAFF
once TRBJ2-7 TRBV9 TRBD1 15 TGTGCCAGCAGCGCTCCCCCGGGACAGGACCACGAGCAGTACTTC CASSAPPGQDHEQYF
. TRBJ2-1 TRBV5-6 TRBD2 15 TGTGCCAGCAGCTTGGAGACTAGCGGGAGGGCAGAGCAGTTCTTC CASSLETSGRAEQFF
. TRBJ2-5 TRBV5-4 TRBD2 16 TGTGCCAGCAGCCGGGGGGGGACTAGCGCCCAAGAGACCCAGTACTTC CASSRGGTSAQETQYF
once TRBJ2-7 TRBV2 TRBD2 17 TGTGCCAGCAGTGAACCTCGACTAGCGGGAACCTCCTACGAGCAGTACTTC CASSEPRLAGTSYEQYF
. TRBJ2-3 TRBV5-6 TRBD1 15 TGTGCCAGCAGCCTCCCGGGACAGGGGACAGATACGCAGTATTTT CASSLPGQGTDTQYF
. TRBJ1-6 TRBV9 . 14 TGTGCCAGCAGCCAAGTTACTTATAATTCACCCCTCCACTTT CASSQVTYNSPLHF
. TRBJ2-5 TRBV5-8 . 14 TGTGCCAGCAGCCCCGAGTGGGGTCAGGAGACCCAGTACTTC CASSPEWGQETQYF
. TRBJ1-4 TRBV20-1 . 10 TGCAGTGCAGGGGATGAAAAACTGTTTTTT CSAGDEKLFF
. TRBJ2-1 TRBV14 TRBD2 15 TGTGCCAGCAGCCAAGGCACTAGCGGGGGCAATGAGCAGTTCTTC CASSQGTSGGNEQFF
. TRBJ2-2 TRBV3-1/TRBV3-2 . 13 TGTGCCAGCAGTGACGCTGGGGCCGGGGAGCTGTTTTTT CASSDAGAGELFF